The rows below give T cell receptor beta chains drawn from one sample of a study of blood T cell repertoires in COVID-19. TCRdb keeps only in-frame clones here, not all; method: immunoSEQ multiplex PCR. Of roughly 100,000 clones in the sample, approximately 82% are singletons; the top ten hold 15% to 19%. Sequenced material: peripheral blood. The receptor source for this set is a woman at least 80 years old with acute or convalescent COVID-19. The CDR3 runs from the conserved cysteine through the conserved F or W. A D gene is named only where the DNA matches it firmly. Size is stated for part of the rows, as once, few or many counts, or as a class when the clone is expanded.

>TRBD2|TRBJ2-5|TRBV29-1|NA
CSVERTSGSSRETQYF
TGCAGCGTTGAGAGGACTAGCGGGAGTTCTAGGGAGACCCAGTACTTC
>TRBD2|TRBJ2-1|TRBV2|NA
CASSPVPSGGEQFF
TGTGCCAGCAGCCCTGTGCCCAGCGGGGGGGAGCAGTTCTTC
>NA|TRBJ2-6|TRBV6-4|medium-sized
CASSDTNGDSGANVLTF
TGTGCCAGCAGTGACACAAACGGAGACTCTGGGGCCAACGTCCTGACTTTC
>NA|TRBJ1-1|TRBV5-6|NA
CASSPPRWGGTEAFF
TGTGCCAGCAGCCCGCCTAGGTGGGGGGGTACTGAAGCTTTCTTT
>NA|TRBJ2-1|TRBV3-1/TRBV3-2|once
CASSLAGVGNEQFF
TGTGCCAGCAGCCTAGCAGGGGTAGGGAATGAGCAGTTCTTC
>NA|TRBJ1-1|TRBV9|NA
CASSVLGRGPTEAFF
TGTGCCAGCAGCGTCTTGGGGCGGGGGCCCACTGAAGCTTTCTTT
>NA|TRBJ1-6|TRBV19|NA
CASSMNTGTINSPLHF
TGTGCCAGTAGTATGAACACCGGGACAATCAATTCACCCCTCCACTTT
>TRBD1|TRBJ1-4|TRBV5-6|NA
CASSIGAGTGTEKLFF
TGTGCCAGCAGCATAGGCGCCGGGACAGGGACTGAAAAACTGTTTTTT
>TRBD2|TRBJ2-1|TRBV27|NA
CASSLWGLAGGPGTYNEQFF
TGTGCCAGCAGTTTATGGGGACTAGCGGGAGGGCCTGGGACCTACAATGAGCAGTTCTTC
>NA|TRBJ2-7|TRBV21-1|NA
CASSNSEVKNYEQYF
TGTGCCAGCAGCAATAGCGAGGTTAAGAACTACGAGCAGTACTTC
>NA|TRBJ2-4|TRBV5-1|NA
CASNHGADIKNIQYF
TGCGCCAGCAACCATGGGGCGGACATCAAAAACATTCAGTACTTC
>TRBD2|TRBJ2-5|TRBV5-1|few
CASSQLSGGQETQYF
TGCGCCAGCAGCCAGCTTAGCGGGGGTCAAGAGACCCAGTACTTC
>NA|TRBJ1-2|TRBV18|NA
CASSPLQGRSDGYTF
TGTGCCAGCTCACCATTGCAAGGGAGAAGTGATGGCTACACCTTC
>TRBD1|TRBJ2-2|TRBV5-1|once
CASSLPQGDTGELFF
TGCGCCAGCAGCTTGCCACAGGGGGATACCGGGGAGCTGTTTTTT
>NA|TRBJ2-3|TRBV7-6|NA
CASSLGPGDSQYF
TGTGCCAGCAGCTTGGGCCCCGGGGACTCGCAGTATTTT
>TRBD1|TRBJ2-5|TRBV30|once
CAWRDRGRETQYF
TGTGCCTGGAGGGACAGGGGAAGGGAGACCCAGTACTTC
>NA|TRBJ2-7|TRBV7-9|NA
CASSLGVQGNEQYF
TGTGCCAGCAGCTTAGGCGTCCAGGGCAACGAGCAGTACTTC
>TRBD2|TRBJ2-1|TRBV11-2|few
CASSLGPLAVYNEQFF
TGTGCCAGCAGCTTAGGTCCACTAGCGGTTTACAATGAGCAGTTCTTC
>TRBD1|TRBJ2-1|TRBV18|NA
CASSPQGTDNEQFF
TGTGCCAGCTCACCACAAGGGACAGACAATGAGCAGTTCTTC
>TRBD2|TRBJ2-1|TRBV4-3|NA
CASSQERTSGMYNEQFF
TGCGCCAGCAGCCAAGAACGGACTAGCGGGATGTACAATGAGCAGTTCTTC
>NA|TRBJ1-1|TRBV18|NA
CASSPGEGTEAFF
TGTGCCAGCTCACCAGGGGAGGGCACTGAAGCTTTCTTT
>NA|TRBJ2-2|TRBV6-6|NA
CASSPYSGELFF
TGTGCCAGCAGTCCCTATAGCGGGGAGCTGTTTTTT
>NA|TRBJ1-6|TRBV6-4|NA
CASRDSSLNSPLHF
TGTGCCAGCAGGGACAGTAGCCTCAATTCACCCCTCCACTTT
>TRBD2|TRBJ2-4|TRBV6-2/TRBV6-3|NA
CASSYRTSGNTAKNIQYF
TGTGCCAGCAGTTACAGGACTAGCGGGAATACGGCCAAAAACATTCAGTACTTC
>TRBD2|TRBJ2-2|TRBV7-6|NA
CASSLVVTSGSVSGELFF
TGTGCCAGCAGCTTAGTGGTGACTAGCGGGAGTGTTTCCGGGGAGCTGTTTTTT
>NA|TRBJ1-2|TRBV5-6|NA
CASSHLGQGSGYGYTF
TGTGCCAGCAGCCACTTGGGGCAGGGATCGGGCTATGGCTACACCTTC
>NA|TRBJ2-6|TRBV5-1|once
CASSLFGATGANVLTF
TGCGCCAGCAGCTTGTTTGGGGCCACCGGGGCCAACGTCCTGACTTTC
>TRBD2|TRBJ2-3|TRBV15|once
CATKAKAGGADTQYF
TGTGCCACCAAAGCCAAAGCGGGAGGCGCAGATACGCAGTATTTT
>NA|TRBJ1-4|TRBV9|NA
CASSARDNSNEKLFF
TGTGCCAGCAGCGCTAGGGACAACTCAAATGAAAAACTGTTTTTT
>TRBD2|TRBJ2-1|TRBV18|NA
CASSPFSGSSYNEQFF
TGTGCCAGCTCACCCTTTAGCGGGAGCTCCTACAATGAGCAGTTCTTC
>TRBD2|TRBJ2-3|TRBV2|NA
CASKLAETTDTQYF
TGTGCCAGCAAGCTAGCGGAGACCACAGATACGCAGTATTTT
>TRBD2|TRBJ2-5|TRBV5-6|NA
CASSTRAGKIGETQYF
TGTGCCAGCAGCACGAGAGCGGGAAAGATCGGGGAGACCCAGTACTTC
>TRBD1|TRBJ1-5|TRBV6-5|NA
CASSLSGGQGQPQHF
TGTGCCAGCAGTTTATCAGGGGGCCAGGGTCAGCCCCAGCATTTT
>TRBD1|TRBJ1-1|TRBV28|NA
CASSSRGSGNTEAFF
TGTGCCAGCAGTTCCAGGGGGTCAGGGAACACTGAAGCTTTCTTT
>TRBD1|TRBJ1-4|TRBV10-1|once
CASSRTGSSEKLFF
TGCGCCAGCAGCCGGACAGGGTCTAGTGAAAAACTGTTTTTT
>TRBD1|TRBJ2-1|TRBV28|NA
CASSSTGGKQFF
TGTGCCAGCAGTTCAACAGGGGGCAAACAGTTCTTC
>NA|TRBJ1-2|TRBV19|NA
CASSALTTVYYGYTF
TGTGCCAGTAGTGCCCTGACGACAGTTTACTATGGCTACACCTTC
>NA|TRBJ1-2|TRBV29-1|NA
CSVQGKYYGYTF
TGCAGCGTTCAGGGGAAGTACTATGGCTACACCTTC
>NA|TRBJ1-4|TRBV15|NA
CATSRDPPTTNEKLFF
TGTGCCACCAGCAGAGATCCCCCTACAACTAATGAAAAACTGTTTTTT
>NA|TRBJ1-1|TRBV28|NA
CASGTGIANTEAFF
TGTGCCAGCGGAACGGGTATCGCGAACACTGAAGCTTTCTTT
>NA|TRBJ1-5|TRBV5-6|NA
CASSLGRGGQPQHF
TGTGCCAGCAGCTTGGGGAGGGGAGGACAGCCCCAGCATTTT
>TRBD2|TRBJ2-1|TRBV10-2|NA
CASSESTSGTVDEQFF
TGCGCCAGCAGTGAGTCGACTAGCGGGACTGTCGATGAGCAGTTCTTC
>NA|TRBJ1-5|TRBV5-1|NA
CASSYDSPNQPQHF
TGCGCCAGCAGCTATGACAGTCCAAATCAGCCCCAGCATTTT
>TRBD2|TRBJ2-1|TRBV19|NA
CASSRGSGSPNEQFF
TGTGCCAGTAGTAGGGGTAGCGGGAGTCCCAATGAGCAGTTCTTC
>TRBD1|TRBJ1-1|TRBV28|once
CASSGAPGQGKTEAFF
TGTGCCAGCAGTGGAGCACCGGGACAGGGGAAAACTGAAGCTTTCTTT
>TRBD2|TRBJ2-2|TRBV5-6|NA
CASSLSGLAAANTGELFF
TGTGCCAGCAGCTTGTCGGGCCTAGCGGCGGCGAACACCGGGGAGCTGTTTTTT
>NA|TRBJ2-3|TRBV5-4|NA
CASSLRTDTDTQYF
TGTGCCAGCAGCTTGCGGACAGACACAGATACGCAGTATTTT
>TRBD1|TRBJ1-2|TRBV2|NA
CASSDGQGRYGYTF
TGTGCCAGCAGTGACGGACAGGGGCGCTATGGCTACACCTTC
>TRBD2|TRBJ2-2|TRBV5-1|NA
CASSFLAGNTGELFF
TGCGCCAGCAGCTTTCTAGCGGGGAACACCGGGGAGCTGTTTTTT
>NA|TRBJ1-2|TRBV12-3/TRBV12-4|NA
CASTPGWIRGYTF
TGTGCCAGCACTCCCGGGTGGATTAGAGGCTACACCTTC
>NA|TRBJ1-1|TRBV5-1|NA
CASSESGNTEAFF
TGCGCCAGCAGCGAATCAGGGAACACTGAAGCTTTCTTT
>TRBD1|TRBJ1-1|TRBV5-1|NA
CASSPATGGTEAFF
TGCGCCAGCAGCCCCGCGACAGGGGGAACTGAAGCTTTCTTT
>TRBD1|TRBJ2-6|TRBV19|NA
CASKDRGRTGANVLTF
TGTGCCAGTAAGGACAGGGGGAGAACTGGGGCCAACGTCCTGACTTTC
>TRBD1|TRBJ1-4|TRBV24-1|NA
CATSDSSGQGGGEKLFF
TGTGCCACCAGTGATTCATCCGGACAGGGAGGGGGTGAAAAACTGTTTTTT
>TRBD2|TRBJ2-7|TRBV16|NA
CASSPTTSAEQYF
TGTGCCAGCAGCCCTACGACTAGCGCAGAGCAGTACTTC
>TRBD1|TRBJ1-2|TRBV12-3/TRBV12-4|NA
CASRLTGTYGYTF
TGTGCCAGCAGGTTGACAGGGACCTATGGCTACACCTTC
>NA|TRBJ2-2|TRBV21-1|NA
CASIPREVGELFF
TGTGCCAGCATACCTAGGGAGGTCGGGGAGCTGTTTTTT
>TRBD1|TRBJ2-7|TRBV10-1|NA
CASSDGAGGKYEQYF
TGCGCCAGCAGTGACGGGGCAGGGGGCAAGTACGAGCAGTACTTC
>TRBD1|TRBJ1-2|TRBV28|NA
CASISEGAGGYTF
TGTGCCAGCATCTCGGAGGGGGCTGGGGGCTACACCTTC